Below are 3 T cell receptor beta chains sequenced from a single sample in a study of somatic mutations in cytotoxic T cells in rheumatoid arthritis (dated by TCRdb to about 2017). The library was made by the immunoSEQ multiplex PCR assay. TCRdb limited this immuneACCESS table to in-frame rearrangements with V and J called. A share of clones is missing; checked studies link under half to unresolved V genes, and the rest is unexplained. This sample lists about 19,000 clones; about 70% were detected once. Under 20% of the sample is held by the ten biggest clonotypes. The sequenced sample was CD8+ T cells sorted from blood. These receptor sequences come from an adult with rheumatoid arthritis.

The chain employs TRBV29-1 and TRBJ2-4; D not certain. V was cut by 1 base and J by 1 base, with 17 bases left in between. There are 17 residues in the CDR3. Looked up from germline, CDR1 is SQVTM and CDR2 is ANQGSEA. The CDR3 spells CSVEAWYSPEAKNIQYF. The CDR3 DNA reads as TGCAGCGTTGAAGCGTGGTACAGCCCGGAGGCCAAAAACATTCAGTACTTC.

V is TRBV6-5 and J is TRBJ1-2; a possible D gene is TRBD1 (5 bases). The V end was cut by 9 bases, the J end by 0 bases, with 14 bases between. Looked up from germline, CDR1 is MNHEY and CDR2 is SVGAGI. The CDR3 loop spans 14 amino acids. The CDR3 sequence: CASGGLGANYGYTF. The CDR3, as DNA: TGTGCCAGTGGGGGGTTGGGGGCTAACTATGGCTACACCTTC.

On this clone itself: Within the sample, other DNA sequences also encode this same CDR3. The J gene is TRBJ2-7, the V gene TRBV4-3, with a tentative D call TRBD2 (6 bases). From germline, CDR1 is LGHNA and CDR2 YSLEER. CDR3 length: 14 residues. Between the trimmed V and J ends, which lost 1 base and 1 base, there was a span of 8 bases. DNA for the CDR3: TGCGCCAGCAGCCAAGGTGGAGGGTCCTACGAGCAGTACTTC. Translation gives CASSQGGGSYEQYF.